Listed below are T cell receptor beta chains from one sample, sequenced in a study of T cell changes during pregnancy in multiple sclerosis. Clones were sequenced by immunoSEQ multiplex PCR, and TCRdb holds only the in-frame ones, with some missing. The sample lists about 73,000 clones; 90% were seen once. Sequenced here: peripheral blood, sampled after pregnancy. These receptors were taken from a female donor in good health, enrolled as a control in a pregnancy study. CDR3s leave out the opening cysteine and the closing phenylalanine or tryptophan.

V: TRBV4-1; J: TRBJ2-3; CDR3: ASSQEKGGPDTQY
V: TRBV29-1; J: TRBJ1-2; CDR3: SVVRPGRANYGYT
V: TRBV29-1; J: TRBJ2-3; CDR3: SDHGDRGTDTQY
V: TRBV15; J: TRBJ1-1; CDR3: ATSREGRGTEAF
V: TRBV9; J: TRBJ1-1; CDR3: ASKDREGGEAF
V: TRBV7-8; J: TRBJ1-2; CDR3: ASSSADRGNGYT
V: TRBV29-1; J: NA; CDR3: SVAASGYEQY
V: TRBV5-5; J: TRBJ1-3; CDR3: ASSSSSGNTIY
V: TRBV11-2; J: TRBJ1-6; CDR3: ASSFLPGQAHSPLH
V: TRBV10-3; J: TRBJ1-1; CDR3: AISPGQNTEAF
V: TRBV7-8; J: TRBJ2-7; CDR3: ASSSRQGPAVYEQY
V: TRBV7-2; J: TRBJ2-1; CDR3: ASSSGTSLNNEQF
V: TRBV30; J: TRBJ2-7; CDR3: AWSVQGGTSEQY
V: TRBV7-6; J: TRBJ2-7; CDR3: ASSLDAGVTYEQY
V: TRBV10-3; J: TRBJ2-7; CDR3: AISDWTGGVEQY
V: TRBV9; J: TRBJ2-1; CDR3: ASSVGDYNEQF
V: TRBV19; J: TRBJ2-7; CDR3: ASSARQLHSYEQY
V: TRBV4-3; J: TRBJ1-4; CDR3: ASSQVGSGGEKLF
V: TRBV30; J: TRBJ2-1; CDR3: AWSVLGSANEQF
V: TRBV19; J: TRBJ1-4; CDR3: ASSKGTGREKLF
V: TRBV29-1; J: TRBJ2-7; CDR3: SVEGGGYEQY
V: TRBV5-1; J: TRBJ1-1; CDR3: ASRLQMNTEAF
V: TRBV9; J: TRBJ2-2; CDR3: ASSSLEPGELF
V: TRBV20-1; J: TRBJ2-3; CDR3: SASQDTQY
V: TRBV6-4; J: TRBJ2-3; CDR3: ASSGTSGGTDTQY
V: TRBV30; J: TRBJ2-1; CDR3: AWSPDNEQF
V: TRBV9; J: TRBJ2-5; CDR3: ASSVNSLGVRETQY
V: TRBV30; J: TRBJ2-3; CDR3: AWKRDILLTDTQY
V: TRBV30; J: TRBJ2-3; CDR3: AWSGGQGTDTQY
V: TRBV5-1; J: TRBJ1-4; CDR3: ASSLGHSTNEKLF
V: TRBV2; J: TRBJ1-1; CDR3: ASSIAGTEAF
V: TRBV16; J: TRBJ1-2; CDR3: ASSHPGQYYGYT
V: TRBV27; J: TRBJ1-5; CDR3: ASSSEGAQH
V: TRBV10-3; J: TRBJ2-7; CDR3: AISLGQGSHEQY
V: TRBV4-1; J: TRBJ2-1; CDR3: ASSRRVTYNEQF
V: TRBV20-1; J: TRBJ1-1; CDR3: SRGALTEAF
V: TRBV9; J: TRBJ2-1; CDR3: ASSVDPSGGHNEQF
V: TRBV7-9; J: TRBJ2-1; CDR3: ASSSYSGSSYNEQF
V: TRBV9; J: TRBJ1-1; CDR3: ASSARQGGPNTEAF
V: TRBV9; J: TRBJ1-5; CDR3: ASSSGQGNNQPQH
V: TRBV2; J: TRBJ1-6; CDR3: ASSFRVVGSPLH
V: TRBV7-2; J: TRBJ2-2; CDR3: ASSLTGTSGGYGELF
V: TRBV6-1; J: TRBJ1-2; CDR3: ASSLDRGEGYT
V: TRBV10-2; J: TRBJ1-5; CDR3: ASSPTGGPQH
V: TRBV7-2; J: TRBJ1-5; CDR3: ASSPGQVLNQPQH